This T cell receptor beta chain was retrieved from a study of blood T cells in healthy people across ages. Concerning this clonotype: Germline is not matched at one junction end, which may reflect a read error.

Germline-derived CDR1 and CDR2 are SNHLY and FYNNEI. The CDR3 has 11 residues. Primers used in a second PCR of roughly 7 to 11 cycles were a sample-barcoded 5' primer and a J-beta primer mix. TCRdb reprocessed the 5' RACE reads with MiXCR, giving one entry per CDR3 protein. The sample records about 620,000 distinct CDR3 sequences, approximately 52% being singletons. For every donor, a draw yielded about 10 milliliters of peripheral blood. Sequencing was carried out using blood. This clonotype originated in a woman aged 80 or older in good health. The chain recombines TRBV2 with TRBJ2-7; D remains ambiguous. CDR3 sequence: CASSVAYERYF. The DNA for the CDR3 is TGTGCCAGCAGCGTAGCCTACGAGCGGTACTTC.